This TCR beta chain was profiled in a study of blood T cell repertoires in COVID-19. CDR1 and CDR2 (germline): LNHDA, SQIVND (reference sequence). The CDR3 loop spans 13 amino acids. The V gene end was trimmed by 4 bases and the J gene end by 5 bases; junction bases not matched to a gene: 3. Using immunoSEQ multiplex PCR, the repertoire was profiled, and TCRdb retains in-frame clones only, with some absent. The sample has tens of thousands of clones, 70% to 80% seen once. The clonotype was recovered from a human donor in a cohort sampled during active COVID-19. The material sequenced was peripheral blood. This chain uses TRBV19 with TRBJ2-7; the match to TRBD1 covers 9 bases. In nucleotides, the CDR3 is TGTGCCAGTAGTAGTAGGACAGGGGACGAGCAGTACTTC. Its protein is CASSSRTGDEQYF.